This is a list of T cell receptor beta chains from one sample in a study of vaccination effects on CD4 cells after COVID-19. Some clones are missing from TCRdb's copy, which holds only in-frame ones; the method was immunoSEQ multiplex PCR. The table records tens of thousands of clones, around 77% of them present only once. Their target antigens are unknown. Source: CD4+ T cells from PBMCs cultured with HCoV-NL63 spike peptides, taken before COVID-19 vaccination. These receptors all come from a human donor who received a COVID-19 vaccine. Both conserved end residues are part of each CDR3. D genes are given only for firm matches. Rows may omit the clone size; those that give it use once, few, many or a size class.

d_call | j_call | clone_size | v_call | cdr3_aa | cdr3_nt
. | TRBJ2-4 | . | TRBV10-2 | CASSDPGAKNIQYF | TGCGCCAGCAGTGACCCAGGGGCCAAAAACATTCAGTACTTC
TRBD2 | TRBJ2-5 | . | TRBV5-1 | CASSLREGQETQYF | TGCGCCAGCAGCTTGAGGGAGGGCCAAGAGACCCAGTACTTC
. | TRBJ2-2 | few | TRBV30 | CAWSVGRSNTGELFF | TGTGCCTGGAGTGTGGGGCGGTCGAACACCGGGGAGCTGTTTTTT
. | TRBJ1-2 | . | TRBV12-3/TRBV12-4 | CASSRDPNYGYTF | TGTGCCAGCAGTCGGGATCCTAACTATGGCTACACCTTC
. | TRBJ2-1 | . | TRBV7-9 | CASSRAKGIYNEQFF | TGTGCCAGCAGTCGTGCGAAAGGGATTTACAATGAGCAGTTCTTC
TRBD1 | TRBJ2-2 | . | TRBV6-6 | CASRDRGDTGELFF | TGTGCCAGCCGGGACAGGGGGGACACCGGGGAGCTGTTTTTT
. | TRBJ1-6 | few | TRBV15 | CATSPRGYNSPLHF | TGTGCCACCAGCCCCCGGGGGTACAATTCACCCCTCCACTTT
TRBD1 | TRBJ2-5 | . | TRBV5-1 | CASSLPGQALGETQYF | TGCGCCAGCAGCTTGCCCGGACAGGCCTTGGGGGAGACCCAGTACTTC
. | TRBJ2-1 | . | TRBV28 | CASSLFAPAYNEQFF | TGTGCCAGCAGTTTATTTGCTCCAGCTTACAATGAGCAGTTCTTC
. | TRBJ2-1 | . | TRBV7-3 | CASSTDNSYNEQFF | TGTGCCAGCAGTACAGATAACTCCTACAATGAGCAGTTCTTC
. | TRBJ1-1 | . | TRBV4-1 | CASSSRPREGEAFF | TGCGCCAGCAGCTCCCGGCCCCGAGAGGGAGAAGCTTTCTTT
TRBD2 | TRBJ2-5 | . | TRBV7-6 | CASSLLAGQQETQYF | TGTGCCAGCAGCTTACTAGCGGGGCAACAAGAGACCCAGTACTTC
TRBD2 | TRBJ2-1 | . | TRBV10-2 | CASSFLAGEYNEQFF | TGCGCCAGCAGCTTCCTAGCGGGGGAATACAATGAGCAGTTCTTC
TRBD1 | TRBJ2-2 | few | TRBV7-3 | CASSPTGSSGELFF | TGTGCCAGCAGCCCGACAGGGAGTAGCGGGGAGCTGTTTTTT
TRBD1 | TRBJ1-4 | . | TRBV19 | CASSTLGTGHEKLFF | TGTGCCAGTAGTACCCTCGGGACAGGGCACGAAAAACTGTTTTTT
TRBD1 | TRBJ1-4 | . | TRBV6-5 | CATRGLFEKLFF | TGTGCCACCAGGGGGCTTTTTGAAAAACTGTTTTTT
. | TRBJ1-2 | . | TRBV6-5 | CASSYSRHPYGYTF | TGTGCCAGCAGTTACTCTCGACACCCCTATGGCTACACCTTC
. | TRBJ1-5 | . | TRBV5-8 | CASKPGAQPQHF | TGTGCCAGCAAGCCCGGGGCACAGCCCCAGCATTTT
. | TRBJ2-3 | . | TRBV9 | CASSASTDTQYF | TGTGCCAGCAGCGCAAGCACAGATACGCAGTATTTT
. | TRBJ1-6 | . | TRBV4-3 | CASSQGQFNSPLHF | TGCGCCAGCAGCCAAGGACAGTTTAATTCACCCCTCCACTTT
. | TRBJ1-2 | . | TRBV5-8 | CASSMTGVYGYTF | TGTGCCAGCAGTATGACAGGCGTCTATGGCTACACCTTC
. | TRBJ1-1 | . | TRBV9 | CASRPTGNPNTEAFF | TGTGCCAGCAGACCTACCGGGAACCCGAACACTGAAGCTTTCTTT
. | TRBJ2-6 | . | TRBV7-3 | CASSLMGAGANVLTF | TGTGCCAGCAGCTTAATGGGGGCTGGGGCCAACGTCCTGACTTTC
. | TRBJ2-6 | once | TRBV29-1 | CSVEAETLPDSGANVLTF | TGCAGCGTTGAAGCGGAGACACTTCCTGACTCTGGGGCCAACGTCCTGACTTTC
TRBD2 | TRBJ2-1 | . | TRBV4-3 | CASSQELQRGGLYNEQFF | TGCGCCAGCAGCCAAGAGCTCCAGCGGGGGGGCCTCTATAATGAGCAGTTCTTC
TRBD1 | TRBJ2-3 | . | TRBV7-9 | CASSLGQGAVAFGTDTQYF | TGTGCCAGCAGCTTGGGACAGGGGGCCGTAGCTTTTGGCACAGATACGCAGTATTTT
. | TRBJ2-1 | . | TRBV24-1 | CATSDHRGSDYNEQFF | TGTGCCACCAGTGATCATAGGGGGTCTGACTACAATGAGCAGTTCTTC
. | TRBJ2-5 | once | TRBV5-1 | CASSLRLQETQYF | TGCGCCAGCAGCTTGAGGCTCCAAGAGACCCAGTACTTC
. | TRBJ1-6 | . | TRBV5-1 | CASSPDTNSPLHF | TGCGCCAGCAGCCCGGACACCAATTCACCCCTCCACTTT
. | TRBJ1-1 | . | TRBV19 | CASRHLANTEAFF | TGTGCCAGTAGACACCTCGCGAACACTGAAGCTTTCTTT
. | TRBJ1-2 | . | TRBV15 | CATSRDRPTNYGYTF | TGTGCCACCAGCAGAGATCGACCGACTAACTATGGCTACACCTTC
. | TRBJ2-1 | . | TRBV7-2 | CASSIAPGLYNEQFF | TGTGCCAGCAGCATAGCTCCGGGGCTCTACAATGAGCAGTTCTTC
. | TRBJ2-2 | . | TRBV24-1 | CATSEAGAKGGELFF | TGTGCCACCAGTGAGGCGGGGGCGAAAGGCGGGGAGCTGTTTTTT
TRBD1 | TRBJ1-3 | . | TRBV10-3 | CAISPRTGGNTIYF | TGTGCCATCAGCCCTAGGACAGGGGGAAACACCATATATTTT
. | TRBJ1-5 | . | TRBV2 | CASRVQYDSNQPQHF | TGTGCCAGCAGGGTACAGTATGATAGCAATCAGCCCCAGCATTTT
. | TRBJ1-4 | . | TRBV24-1 | CATSDSRLTNEKLFF | TGTGCCACCAGTGATTCGAGACTAACTAATGAAAAACTGTTTTTT
TRBD2 | TRBJ2-2 | . | TRBV5-4 | CASSSTGLAGANTGELFF | TGTGCCAGCAGCTCGACGGGACTAGCGGGGGCGAACACCGGGGAGCTGTTTTTT
. | TRBJ1-5 | . | TRBV7-9 | CASSFSGSNQPQHF | TGTGCCAGCAGCTTCAGTGGGAGCAATCAGCCCCAGCATTTT
. | TRBJ1-1 | . | TRBV5-8 | CASPVGVYSMGLNTEAFF | TGTGCCAGCCCCGTGGGTGTTTACAGTATGGGACTCAACACTGAAGCTTTCTTT
TRBD1 | TRBJ2-5 | . | TRBV5-1 | CASSFNRGQETQYF | TGCGCCAGCAGCTTTAACAGGGGGCAAGAGACCCAGTACTTC
. | TRBJ1-3 | . | TRBV7-2 | CASSLERLGNTIYF | TGTGCCAGCAGCTTAGAGAGGCTTGGAAACACCATATATTTT
. | TRBJ1-1 | few | TRBV6-5 | CASSQGWATEAFF | TGTGCCAGCAGTCAGGGTTGGGCGACTGAAGCTTTCTTT
. | TRBJ1-2 | once | TRBV5-8 | CASSSVKGPLGVDRDTF | TGTGCCAGCAGCTCTGTAAAAGGTCCCCTTGGAGTCGACAGAGACACCTTC
TRBD1 | TRBJ2-3 | . | TRBV2 | CASSTTGWSTDTQYF | TGTGCCAGCAGTACGACAGGGTGGAGCACAGATACGCAGTATTTT
. | TRBJ2-1 | . | TRBV14 | CASSQDPRAREQFF | TGTGCCAGCAGCCAAGATCCAAGGGCACGGGAGCAGTTCTTC
. | TRBJ1-2 | . | TRBV14 | CASSLSPSGGYTF | TGTGCCAGCAGCCTGAGTCCGTCGGGAGGCTACACCTTC
TRBD1 | TRBJ1-5 | . | TRBV6-5 | CASSYSRGPNQPQHF | TGTGCCAGCAGTTACTCGAGGGGGCCCAATCAGCCCCAGCATTTT
. | TRBJ2-5 | . | TRBV7-2 | CASSLSRETQYF | TGTGCCAGCAGCTTGAGCAGGGAGACCCAGTACTTC
. | TRBJ1-1 | . | TRBV7-9 | CASSPGRTTTEAFF | TGTGCCAGCAGCCCGGGACGTACAACCACTGAAGCTTTCTTT
TRBD2 | TRBJ2-1 | few | TRBV11-2 | CASSLDQLAGAGEQFF | TGTGCCAGCAGCTTAGATCAACTAGCGGGGGCGGGTGAGCAGTTCTTC
TRBD1 | TRBJ1-5 | . | TRBV29-1 | CSVRQGANQPQHF | TGCAGCGTTCGACAGGGCGCCAATCAGCCCCAGCATTTT
TRBD1 | TRBJ1-4 | . | TRBV9 | CASSPRGRGEKLFF | TGTGCCAGCAGCCCCAGGGGGCGAGGTGAAAAACTGTTTTTT
. | TRBJ2-1 | . | TRBV3-1/TRBV3-2 | CASSQGFLAVSYNEQFF | TGTGCCAGCAGCCAAGGATTTTTGGCAGTCTCCTACAATGAGCAGTTCTTC
TRBD2 | TRBJ2-3 | once | TRBV2 | CASRSGGDTQYF | TGTGCCAGCAGGAGCGGGGGGGATACGCAGTATTTT
. | TRBJ1-1 | . | TRBV6-4 | CASSDQVNTEAFF | TGTGCCAGCAGTGATCAGGTGAACACTGAAGCTTTCTTT